One and the same sample provided the 16 T cell receptor beta chains below, sequenced in a study of blood T cell repertoires in COVID-19. Repertoires were generated with immunoSEQ multiplex PCR, while TCRdb's copy carries only in-frame clones and drops some. This sample has around 40,000 clones; around 80% occur once, and the top ten carry 30% to 40%. Sequencing was carried out using peripheral blood. Every receptor here comes from an older man with active or convalescent COVID-19.

This clone appeared once. V is TRBV28 and J is TRBJ1-1, with D perhaps matching TRBD1 (5 bases). This CDR3 is 11 amino acids long. Germline-derived CDR1 and CDR2 are MDHEN and SYDVKM. Trimming pared 6 bases from V and 4 bases from J, leaving 6 bases between. CDR3 in DNA: TGTGCCAGCAGGGGGGGCACTGAAGCTTTCTTT. As protein: CASRGGTEAFF.

This chain connects TRBV30 to TRBJ1-5; D perhaps matches TRBD1 (5 bases). The CDR3 has 15 residues. Trimming removed 1 base at V and 4 bases at J, with 14 bases between. The germline V gene encodes CDR1 GTSNPN and CDR2 SVGIG (reference sequence). The CDR3 region has the DNA TGTGCCTGGAGTGAGGGGTTTAGCTTTAATCAGCCCCAGCATTTT. This sequence encodes CAWSEGFSFNQPQHF.

The V call is TRBV15, the J call TRBJ2-1; 10 positions match TRBD2. Looked up from germline, CDR1 is LNHNV and CDR2 is YYDKDF (reference sequence). With 5 bases clipped from V and 9 bases from J, the junction kept 7 bases outside the gene matches. The CDR3 runs 14 residues. CDR3 loop: CATSLSSGRIEQFF. Here the CDR3 DNA reads TGTGCCACCAGCTTGTCTAGCGGGAGAATTGAGCAGTTCTTC.

The chain combines TRBV5-1 with TRBJ2-7; a possible D gene is TRBD2 (6 bases). The V end was cut by 2 bases, the J end by 7 bases, with 19 bases between. The CDR3 sequence is 15 residues long. Germline lookup yields CDR1 SGHRS and CDR2 YFSETQ. The CDR3 sequence: CASSFGGTDPTEQYF. The CDR3 DNA sequence: TGCGCCAGCAGCTTCGGCGGGACGGACCCTACGGAGCAGTACTTC.

The J gene is TRBJ1-5, the V gene TRBV7-2, with a tentative D call TRBD1 (5 bases). Germline V CDR1 and CDR2: SGHTA, FQGNSA. There are 14 residues in the CDR3. Trimming cost V 2 bases and J 4 bases, with 9 bases left between them. The CDR3 bases are TGTGCCAGCAGCTTACAGGGCCGGAATCAGCCCCAGCATTTT. Protein product: CASSLQGRNQPQHF.

This clone was observed once. This chain uses TRBV7-2 with TRBJ1-5, with TRBD1 as a possible D gene (5 bases). The germline gives CDR1 SGHTA, CDR2 FQGNSA. Trimming pared 0 bases from V and 5 bases from J, leaving 11 bases between. The CDR3 has 15 residues. CDR3 protein: CASSLAGWGDQPQHF. The CDR3 nucleotides read TGTGCCAGCAGCTTAGCCGGTTGGGGGGATCAGCCCCAGCATTTT. The full variable domain, completed using reference TRBV7-2 and TRBJ1-5, is GAGVSQSPSNKVTEKGKDVELRCDPISGHTALYWYRQSLGQGLEFLIYFQGNSAPDKSGLPSDRFSAERTGGSVSTLTIQRTQQEDSAVYLCASSLAGWGDQPQHFGDGTRLSIL.

The chain couples TRBV9 to TRBJ1-2; TRBD1 aligns across 8 bases. Unmatched junction bases numbered 9, after V lost 1 base and J lost 4 bases. CDR3 length equals 16 residues. CDR1 SGDLS and CDR2 YYNGEE come from the germline V gene. This chain's CDR3 is CASSVTGGTLGYGYTF. The DNA for the CDR3 is TGTGCCAGCAGCGTAACAGGGGGTACTCTCGGCTATGGCTACACCTTC.

The rearrangement links TRBV7-9 to TRBJ2-7, with D perhaps matching TRBD2 (6 bases). Germline V lookup: CDR1 SEHNR, CDR2 FQNEAQ (reference sequence). Trimming took off 4 bases at V and 2 bases at J, with 12 bases between the two ends. The CDR3 totals 14 residues. The CDR3 DNA reads TGTGCCAGCAGCTCCCCTTGGGAGGCCTACGAGCAGTACTTC. Residues: CASSSPWEAYEQYF.

The gene calls are TRBV2 and TRBJ1-2, with D unresolved. V was clipped by 3 bases and J by 4 bases, with 9 bases between them. The V gene's germline CDR1 is SNHLY and CDR2 FYNNEI. This CDR3 is built from 13 residues. Written as DNA, the CDR3 is TGTGCCAGCAGTGACCCCGGTGGCTATGGCTACACCTTC. As protein: CASSDPGGYGYTF.

The V call is TRBV7-8, the J call TRBJ2-3; 11 bases map to TRBD2. The V and J ends lost 0 bases and 0 bases, in that order; junction bases with no gene match: 8. CDR1 is SGHVS, CDR2 FQNEAQ, per germline. The CDR3 length is 19 residues. The CDR3 sequence is CASSLAIVTSGSSTDTQYF. The CDR3 coding sequence is TGTGCCAGCAGCTTAGCGATTGTCACTAGCGGGAGTAGCACAGATACGCAGTATTTT.

In this sample, this clone turned up a few times. The chain carries TRBV4-3 and TRBJ1-5; no clear D. V gave up 0 bases and J gave up 3 bases, with 12 bases separating them. The CDR3 spans 16 residues. CDR1 and CDR2 from the germline V gene are LGHNA and YSLEER. The CDR3 loop is CASSQDRGGSNQPQHF. The CDR3 DNA is TGCGCCAGCAGCCAAGATAGAGGAGGGTCCAATCAGCCCCAGCATTTT.

This chain uses TRBV19 with TRBJ2-3, with TRBD2 identical over 8 bases. Looked up from germline, CDR1 is LNHDA and CDR2 is SQIVND (reference sequence). The CDR3 is made up of 14 amino acids. Germline trimming cut 6 bases from V and 2 bases from J; bases unmatched to any gene: 4. The CDR3 protein is CASRAGGSTDTQYF. The CDR3 DNA reads TGTGCCAGTAGGGCGGGGGGATCCACAGATACGCAGTATTTT. Looking up the rest from reference TRBV19 and TRBJ2-3 gives the full variable domain: DGGITQSPKYLFRKEGQNVTLSCEQNLNHDAMYWYRQDPGQGLRLIYYSQIVNDFQKGDIAEGYSVSREKKESFPLTVTSAQKNPTAFYLCASRAGGSTDTQYFGPGTRLTVL.

The J gene is TRBJ1-1, the V gene TRBV7-2, with 9 bases lining up with TRBD1. This CDR3 is 17 amino acids long. Germline CDR1 is SGHTA and CDR2 is FQGNSA. Germline trimming cut 3 bases from V and 2 bases from J; bases unmatched to any gene: 10. The CDR3 loop is CASSLSGTGYRNTEAFF. The CDR3 DNA is TGTGCCAGCAGCTTGAGCGGGACAGGGTATAGAAACACTGAAGCTTTCTTT.

This clone has only a few counts. This rearrangement joins TRBV27 to TRBJ2-7; D is perhaps TRBD1 (5 bases). Germline CDR1 and CDR2: MNHEY and SMNVEV (reference sequence). The CDR3 totals 14 residues. V lost 2 bases and J 6 bases, leaving 14 bases between the germline ends. This chain's CDR3 is CASSLLGAVGEQYF. The CDR3 DNA reads TGTGCCAGCAGTTTACTAGGGGCCGTGGGCGAGCAGTACTTC.

V usage is TRBV3-1 (or the pseudogene TRBV3-2) and J usage is TRBJ2-5, with 7 bases fitting TRBD2. CDR1 and CDR2 from the germline V gene are LGHDT and YNNKEL (reference sequence). This CDR3 has 15 residues. V lost 0 bases to trimming and J lost 7 bases; unmatched junction nucleotides: 8. The CDR3 DNA reads as TGTGCCAGCAGCCAAGAGGGGGGAGGGCCCGGGACCCAGTACTTC. Residues: CASSQEGGGPGTQYF.

This clone was recorded a few times. The chain employs TRBV5-1 and TRBJ2-2; D gene ambiguous. There are 14 residues in the CDR3. The germline V and J ends were trimmed by 5 bases and 6 bases, with 14 bases remaining between them. The germline V gene has CDR1 SGHRS and CDR2 YFSETQ. The CDR3 region is CASSPRASAGELFF. The CDR3, as DNA: TGCGCCAGCAGTCCCCGCGCATCTGCCGGGGAGCTGTTTTTT. Full variable domain (missing parts from reference TRBV5-1 and TRBJ2-2): KAGVTQTPRYLIKTRGQQVTLSCSPISGHRSVSWYQQTPGQGLQFLFEYFSETQRNKGNFPGRFSGRQFSNSRSEMNVSTLELGDSALYLCASSPRASAGELFFGEGSRLTVL.